The 27 T cell receptor beta chains below all came from one sample that was sequenced in a study of blood T cell repertoires in COVID-19. Profiling relied on immunoSEQ multiplex PCR, and the TCRdb table lists in-frame clones only, not all of them. The sample carries 78,000 or so clones, roughly 80% recorded once. The sample consisted of peripheral blood. Receptors originate from a man older than 75 with acute or convalescent COVID-19.

This chain joins TRBV7-9 and TRBJ2-2; D perhaps matches TRBD2 (5 bases). Trimming stripped 5 bases from V and 6 bases from J, with 10 bases between. Germline CDR1 is SEHNR and CDR2 is FQNEAQ (reference sequence). The CDR3 length is 13 residues. For the CDR3, the DNA is TGTGCCAGCAGCCCTACTAGAGCCGGGGAGCTGTTTTTT. This sequence encodes CASSPTRAGELFF.

This chain connects TRBV16 to TRBJ1-5; a weak D match, TRBD1 (5 bases). The CDR3 consists of 15 residues. Germline-derived CDR1 and CDR2 are KGHSY and FQNENV. Trimming took 4 bases from V and 0 from J, leaving 10 bases between them. The chain's CDR3 is CASSRDSSSNQPQHF. The CDR3 DNA follows: TGTGCCAGCAGCCGAGACAGTAGTAGCAATCAGCCCCAGCATTTT. The variable domain in full, with the rest retrieved from reference TRBV16 and TRBJ1-5, is GEEVAQTPKHLVRGEGQKAKLYCAPIKGHSYVFWYQQVLKNEFKFLISFQNENVFDETGMPKERFSAKCLPNSPCSLEIQATKLEDSAVYFCASSRDSSSNQPQHFGDGTRLSIL.

The chain uses TRBV30 and TRBJ1-3, with 7 nucleotides matching TRBD1. After removal of 0 bases from V and 6 bases from J, the junction contained 5 bases not matched to a gene. This CDR3 is 14 amino acids long. Looked up from germline, CDR1 is GTSNPN and CDR2 is SVGIG (reference sequence). CDR3 sequence reads: CAWSVNRGANTIYF. CDR3 bases: TGTGCCTGGAGTGTAAACAGGGGAGCAAACACCATATATTTT. Combining the CDR3 with reference TRBV30 and TRBJ1-3 gives the whole variable domain SQTIHQWPATLVQPVGSPLSLECTVEGTSNPNLYWYRQAAGRGLQLLFYSVGIGQISSEVPQNLSASRPQDRQFILSSKKLLLSDSGFYLCAWSVNRGANTIYFGEGSWLTVV.

The chain links TRBV5-1 to TRBJ2-2; 9 bases are shared with TRBD1. V shed 2 bases, J shed 6 bases, and the junction held 5 bases outside the gene matches. The CDR3 has 15 amino acids. Germline V gene data show CDR1 as SGHRS and CDR2 as YFSETQ. The CDR3 loop is CASSLRDRASGELFF. For the CDR3, the DNA is TGCGCCAGCAGCTTAAGGGACAGGGCCTCCGGGGAGCTGTTTTTT.

The rearrangement links TRBV27 to TRBJ2-5, with TRBD1 identical over 9 bases. Trimming cost V 4 bases and J 5 bases; bases outside gene matches: 5. Germline loops: CDR1 MNHEY, CDR2 SMNVEV (reference sequence). CDR3 size: 14 residues. This CDR3 reads CASSSWTGEETQYF. The CDR3 nucleotides are TGTGCCAGCAGTTCCTGGACAGGGGAGGAGACCCAGTACTTC.

The V call is TRBV2, the J call TRBJ1-4, with TRBD1 matching 7 bases. Germline assignment: CDR1 SNHLY and CDR2 FYNNEI. The CDR3 consists of 15 residues. V was clipped by 8 bases and J by 8 bases; unmatched bases: 14. The CDR3 region has the DNA TGTGCCAGCCTTCTTAGGGGGCGGCCAAGGGAAAAACTGTTTTTT. Translated, it gives CASLLRGRPREKLFF. Full variable domain (remainder filled in from reference TRBV2 and TRBJ1-4): EPEVTQTPSHQVTQMGQEVILRCVPISNHLYFYWYRQILGQKVEFLVSFYNNEISEKSEIFDDQFSVERPDGSNFTLKIRSTKLEDSAMYFCASLLRGRPREKLFFGSGTQLSVL.

As to this clone: The sample holds other DNA sequences that translate to the same CDR3. This chain links TRBV6-6 with TRBJ1-4, with D perhaps TRBD1 (5 bases). CDR3 length equals 14 residues. With 2 bases removed from V and 5 bases from J, the gap between germline ends came to 9 bases. Germline V gene lookup returns CDR1 MNHNY and CDR2 SVGAGI (reference sequence). The CDR3 sequence: CASSYQAGNEKLFF. The CDR3 DNA reads TGTGCCAGCAGTTACCAGGCAGGGAATGAAAAACTGTTTTTT.

The rearrangement joins TRBV27 to TRBJ2-5; D unclear. The CDR3 length is 14 residues. From germline, CDR1 is MNHEY and CDR2 SMNVEV (reference sequence). Deletions cut 1 base from V and 2 bases from J, with 8 bases between. In DNA, the CDR3 is TGTGCCAGCAGTTTATGGCCCGAACAAGAGACCCAGTACTTC. This gives the protein CASSLWPEQETQYF.

The rearrangement joins TRBV7-9 to TRBJ2-3; D is unclear. The CDR3 has 12 amino acids. V lost 5 bases to trimming and J lost 4 bases, with 7 bases between them. Germline assignment: CDR1 SEHNR and CDR2 FQNEAQ (reference sequence). The CDR3 sequence: CASSIGPDTQYF. The CDR3 DNA is TGTGCCAGCAGCATTGGGCCAGATACGCAGTATTTT.

This chain links TRBV5-5 with TRBJ2-1; 10 nucleotides agree with TRBD2. CDR3 length: 15 amino acids. V lost 5 bases, J lost 7 bases, and 9 bases stayed unmatched. In germline, CDR1 is SGHKS, CDR2 YYEKEE (reference sequence). CDR3 in DNA: TGTGCCAGCAGTCGGACTAGCGGCACTGGGAATGAGCAGTTCTTC. Its translation: CASSRTSGTGNEQFF.

The CDR3 region has the DNA TGTGCCAGCAGTCAGGGGAATGTTAACACCATATATTTT. Translated: CASSQGNVNTIYF. The V gene is TRBV6-5, the J gene TRBJ1-3; tentative D call: TRBD1 (6 bases). Trimming took off 5 bases at V and 7 bases at J, with 12 bases between the two ends. CDR1 is MNHEY, CDR2 SVGAGI, per germline. The CDR3 has 13 residues.

This chain joins TRBV4-1 and TRBJ1-4; the match to TRBD1 covers 7 bases. Germline V lookup: CDR1 MGHRA, CDR2 YSYEKL. V shed 0 bases and J 7 bases; nucleotides not matched to a gene: 8. The CDR3 covers 16 residues. DNA for the CDR3: TGCGCCAGCAGCCAAGATATAGGACCAGGGGGTGAAAAACTGTTTTTT. Protein: CASSQDIGPGGEKLFF.

The CDR3 DNA reads TGTGCCAGCTCACCACCTCAAACCACAGGGAGAACCTATGGCTACACCTTC. Protein sequence: CASSPPQTTGRTYGYTF. V is TRBV18 and J is TRBJ1-2, with D perhaps TRBD1 (6 bases). The CDR3 extends over 17 amino acids. V gave up 0 bases and J gave up 4 bases, with 18 bases separating them. The germline V gene encodes CDR1 KGHSH and CDR2 LQKENI.

The chain combines TRBV5-1 with TRBJ2-1; 9 positions match TRBD1. The CDR3 length is 15 residues. Germline V CDR1 and CDR2: SGHRS, YFSETQ. Germline trimming cut 0 bases from V and 5 bases from J; bases unmatched to any gene: 3. The CDR3 sequence is CASSLGDRDNNEQFF. CDR3 DNA: TGCGCCAGCAGCTTGGGGGACAGGGACAACAATGAGCAGTTCTTC.

With respect to this clone: This specimen includes other DNA sequences encoding the same CDR3. This rearrangement joins TRBV29-1 to TRBJ1-1; 8 bases fit TRBD1. CDR3 length: 14 residues. CDR1 is SQVTM and CDR2 is ANQGSEA in the germline V gene. V trimming: 6 bases; J trimming: 3 bases; junction bases outside the gene matches: 9. This chain's CDR3 is CSVRTGRTHTEAFF. The CDR3 nucleotides read TGCAGCGTGAGGACAGGGCGTACCCACACTGAAGCTTTCTTT.

With regard to this clone: At one end, the junction sequence differs from germline, possibly due to a read error. The chain employs TRBV25-1 and TRBJ2-5, with 7 bases that match TRBD1. Per germline, CDR1 MGHDK and CDR2 SYGVNS. CDR3 length equals 16 residues. CDR3 amino acids: CASSEGLRGLQETQYF. As DNA, the CDR3 is TGTGCCAGTAGTGAAGGTTTAAGGGGGCTCCAAGAGACCCAGTACTTC.

This clone showed up just once. The chain combines TRBV5-4 with TRBJ2-7; D may be TRBD2 (5 bases). With 1 base removed from V and 5 bases from J, the gap between germline ends came to 10 bases. The CDR3 contains 13 residues. Germline V lookup: CDR1 SGHNT, CDR2 YYREEE (reference sequence). This chain's CDR3 is CASSLSGYHEQYF. DNA of the CDR3: TGTGCCAGCAGCTTGTCGGGGTACCACGAGCAGTACTTC. The full variable domain, rest sourced from reference TRBV5-4 and TRBJ2-7, is ETGVTQSPTHLIKTRGQQVTLRCSSQSGHNTVSWYQQALGQGPQFIFQYYREEENGRGNFPPRFSGLQFPNYSSELNVNALELDDSALYLCASSLSGYHEQYFGPGTRLTVT.

This chain uses TRBV20-1 with TRBJ1-1; 9 bases are shared with TRBD1. Trimming took 3 bases from V and 5 from J; bases not matched to a gene: 19. Germline V gives CDR1 DFQATT, CDR2 SNEGSKA (reference sequence). CDR3 size: 18 residues. CDR3: CSASGETSDRGSITEAFF. The CDR3 DNA reads TGCAGTGCTAGTGGCGAAACTTCAGACAGGGGGAGTATAACTGAAGCTTTCTTT.

In its sample, this clone was seen a few times. The chain uses TRBV7-2 and TRBJ1-4, with 7 bases fitting TRBD1. The CDR3 is made up of 15 amino acids. The germline CDR1 and CDR2 sequences are SGHTA and FQGNSA. Germline trimming cut 5 bases from V and 0 bases from J; bases unmatched to any gene: 3. The CDR3 region is CASSPGQATNEKLFF. CDR3 bases: TGTGCCAGCAGCCCCGGACAGGCAACTAATGAAAAACTGTTTTTT.

The V gene is TRBV4-1, the J gene TRBJ2-3; 14 positions agree with TRBD2. The V and J ends lost 0 bases and 3 bases, in that order; junction bases with no gene match: 5. The CDR3 length is 18 residues. Germline lookup yields CDR1 MGHRA and CDR2 YSYEKL. The DNA for the CDR3 is TGCGCCAGCAGCCAAGAACGACTAGCGGGGGGGGAGACAGATACGCAGTATTTT. It is translated as CASSQERLAGGETDTQYF.

This chain joins TRBV4-1 and TRBJ2-1; TRBD2 matches 10 bases. J was trimmed by 2 bases and V by 1 base; bases with no gene match: 2. Germline CDR1 and CDR2: MGHRA and YSYEKL. This CDR3 has 16 amino acids. The CDR3 DNA sequence: TGCGCCAGCAGCCAAGGAGCGGGGGGGCCCTACAATGAGCAGTTCTTC. Its protein product is CASSQGAGGPYNEQFF.

This sequence joins TRBV30 and TRBJ2-5, with D unclear. With 2 bases removed from V and 0 bases from J, the gap between germline ends came to 4 bases. The CDR3 has 12 residues. Germline V gives CDR1 GTSNPN, CDR2 SVGIG (reference sequence). In DNA, the CDR3 is TGTGCCTGGAGTTCTAACCAAGAGACCCAGTACTTC. It is translated as CAWSSNQETQYF.

The chain joins TRBV7-8 to TRBJ2-1; 9 nucleotides match TRBD2. Germline V gene sequence: CDR1 SGHVS, CDR2 FQNEAQ. The CDR3 contains 16 residues. J gave up 7 bases and V 5 bases, and 12 bases lay outside the gene matches. CDR3 DNA sequence: TGTGCCAGCAGCCCACCACGGGTAGCGGGGGCTAATGAGCAGTTCTTC. Protein sequence: CASSPPRVAGANEQFF.

The chain has TRBV5-1 and TRBJ1-2, with D perhaps matching TRBD1 (6 bases). Trimming stripped 2 bases from V and 6 bases from J, with 14 bases between. Germline values: CDR1 SGHRS, CDR2 YFSETQ. The CDR3 is 14 amino acids. CDR3 region: CASSFVPGEDGYTF. In DNA, the CDR3 is TGCGCCAGCAGCTTCGTCCCAGGGGAAGATGGCTACACCTTC.

This sequence joins TRBV5-4 and TRBJ1-2; 9 nucleotides align to TRBD1. The length of the CDR3 is 15 residues. V shed 2 bases, J shed 3 bases, and the junction held 5 bases outside the gene matches. Germline V CDR1 and CDR2: SGHNT, YYREEE (reference sequence). DNA for the CDR3: TGTGCCAGCAGCTTTGGGGACAGGGTACACTATGGCTACACCTTC. This codes for CASSFGDRVHYGYTF. The variable domain in full, with the rest retrieved from reference TRBV5-4 and TRBJ1-2, is ETGVTQSPTHLIKTRGQQVTLRCSSQSGHNTVSWYQQALGQGPQFIFQYYREEENGRGNFPPRFSGLQFPNYSSELNVNALELDDSALYLCASSFGDRVHYGYTFGSGTRLTVV.

The V gene is TRBV2, the J gene TRBJ2-6; D remains ambiguous. Germline values: CDR1 SNHLY, CDR2 FYNNEI. V was clipped by 8 bases and J by 10 bases, with 6 bases between them. CDR3 length: 10 residues. CDR3 nucleotide sequence: TGTGCCAGCGGGCAGAACGTCCTGACTTTC. This gives the protein CASGQNVLTF.

This clone has only a few counts. The chain is built from TRBV6-5 and TRBJ1-1; 8 bases line up with TRBD1. This CDR3 is built from 15 residues. The V segment lost 4 bases and the J segment 4 bases; nucleotides outside the gene matches: 8. Germline V gene data show CDR1 as MNHEY and CDR2 as SVGAGI. Written as DNA, the CDR3 is TGTGCCAGCAGTTCGCCGGGACAGGAATCCACTGAAGCTTTCTTT. Translating gives CASSSPGQESTEAFF.